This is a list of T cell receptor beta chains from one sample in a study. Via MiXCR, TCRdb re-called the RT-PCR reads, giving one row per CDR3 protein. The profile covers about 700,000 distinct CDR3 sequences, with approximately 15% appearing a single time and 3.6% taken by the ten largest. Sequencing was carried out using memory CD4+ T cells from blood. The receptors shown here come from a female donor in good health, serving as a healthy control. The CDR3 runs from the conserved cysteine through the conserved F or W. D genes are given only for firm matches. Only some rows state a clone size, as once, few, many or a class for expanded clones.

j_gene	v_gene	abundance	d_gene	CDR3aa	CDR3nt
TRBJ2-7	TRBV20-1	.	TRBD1	CSAGTGGVYEQYF	TGCAGTGCTGGGACAGGGGGTGTCTACGAGCAGTACTTC
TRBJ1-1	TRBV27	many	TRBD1	CASSLQDRAEAFF	TGTGCCAGCAGTCTCCAAGACAGGGCTGAAGCTTTCTTT
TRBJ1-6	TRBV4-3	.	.	CASSQDRGQGGSPLHF	TGCGCCAGCAGCCAAGATAGAGGGCAGGGTGGTTCACCCCTCCACTTT
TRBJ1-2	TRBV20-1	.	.	CSARDPSGINYGYTF	TGCAGTGCTAGAGATCCTTCCGGGATTAACTATGGCTACACCTTC
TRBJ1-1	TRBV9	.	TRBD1	CASSALTGRSTEAFF	TGTGCCAGCAGCGCGTTGACAGGGAGAAGCACTGAAGCTTTCTTT
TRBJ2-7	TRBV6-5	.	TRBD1	CASSYADRASYEQYF	TGTGCCAGCAGTTACGCCGACAGGGCGTCCTACGAGCAGTACTTC
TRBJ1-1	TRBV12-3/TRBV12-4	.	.	CASSFRPGNTEAFF	TGTGCCAGCAGCTTCCGGCCGGGGAACACTGAAGCTTTCTTT
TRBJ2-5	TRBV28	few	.	CASSLEDSWETQYF	TGTGCCAGCAGTTTAGAGGACTCGTGGGAGACCCAGTACTTC
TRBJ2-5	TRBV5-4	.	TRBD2	CASSRRGGQETQYF	TGTGCCAGCAGCCGCCGCGGGGGGCAAGAGACCCAGTACTTC
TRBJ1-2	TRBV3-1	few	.	CASSQDAGYYGYTF	TGTGCCAGCAGCCAAGATGCAGGATACTATGGCTACACCTTC
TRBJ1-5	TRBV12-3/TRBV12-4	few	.	CASSLAISNQPQHF	TGTGCCAGCAGTCTCGCGATTAGCAATCAGCCCCAGCATTTT
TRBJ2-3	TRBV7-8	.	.	CASLGVRGTDTQYF	TGTGCCAGTCTGGGCGTGAGGGGCACAGATACGCAGTATTTT
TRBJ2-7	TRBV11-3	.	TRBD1	CASSPVRDSYEQYF	TGTGCCAGCAGCCCGGTACGGGACAGCTACGAGCAGTACTTC
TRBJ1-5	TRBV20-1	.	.	CSAKLILTHGNNQPQHF	TGCAGTGCTAAGTTAATTCTCACCCACGGTAACAATCAGCCCCAGCATTTT
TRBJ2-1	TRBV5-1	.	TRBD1	CASSTGDRGSYNEQFF	TGCGCCAGCAGCACAGGGGACAGGGGGTCATACAATGAGCAGTTCTTC
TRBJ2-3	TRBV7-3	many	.	CASSLSRAAADTQYF	TGTGCCAGCAGCTTAAGTAGGGCCGCCGCAGATACGCAGTATTTT
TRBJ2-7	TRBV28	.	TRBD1	CASSPPPLSTGGYEQYF	TGTGCCAGCAGTCCCCCACCCCTTTCGACAGGGGGCTACGAGCAGTACTTC
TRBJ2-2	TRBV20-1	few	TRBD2	CSASMGLTNLPNTGELFF	TGCAGTGCTAGCATGGGACTAACAAACCTGCCGAACACCGGGGAGCTGTTTTTT
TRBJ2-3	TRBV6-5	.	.	CASSYRRAVAVRTDTQYF	TGTGCCAGCAGTTACAGGAGAGCGGTCGCGGTACGCACAGATACGCAGTATTTT
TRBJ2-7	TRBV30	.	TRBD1	CAWSTGTGGEQYF	TGTGCCTGGAGCACCGGGACAGGCGGTGAGCAGTACTTC
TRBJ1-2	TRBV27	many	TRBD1	CASSPGQGYNYGYTF	TGTGCCAGCAGTCCTGGACAGGGTTATAACTATGGCTACACCTTC
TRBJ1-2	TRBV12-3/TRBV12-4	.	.	CASSLWESYTF	TGTGCCAGCAGTTTATGGGAAAGCTACACCTTC
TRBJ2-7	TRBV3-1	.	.	CASRQIFYEQYF	TGTGCCAGCAGACAAATCTTCTACGAGCAGTACTTC
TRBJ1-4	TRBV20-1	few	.	CSARDRTRGGEKLFF	TGCAGTGCTAGAGATCGCACGAGGGGGGGGGAAAAACTGTTTTTT
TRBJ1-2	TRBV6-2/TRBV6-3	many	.	CASTDGQTNYGYTF	TGTGCCAGCACCGACGGACAGACCAACTATGGCTACACCTTC
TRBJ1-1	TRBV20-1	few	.	CSARDGREATEAFF	TGCAGTGCTAGAGATGGCAGGGAGGCCACTGAAGCTTTCTTT
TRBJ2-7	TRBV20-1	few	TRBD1	CSARDRVTGEISYEQYF	TGCAGTGCTAGAGATAGGGTGACAGGGGAAATATCCTACGAGCAGTACTTC
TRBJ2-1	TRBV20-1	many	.	CSARVGSSEQFF	TGCAGTGCTAGAGTGGGGAGCAGTGAGCAGTTCTTC
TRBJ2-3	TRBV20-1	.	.	CSAPDALKRVGTDTQYF	TGCAGTGCCCCCGACGCCCTCAAGCGGGTGGGCACAGATACGCAGTATTTT
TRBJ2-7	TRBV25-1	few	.	CASSESRVTSGEQYF	TGTGCCAGCAGTGAATCTAGGGTCACGTCTGGGGAGCAGTACTTC
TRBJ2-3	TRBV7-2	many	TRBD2	CASSPGLPEDTQYF	TGTGCCAGCAGCCCGGGACTACCCGAAGATACGCAGTATTTT
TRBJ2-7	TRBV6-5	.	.	CASSYPPANSSYEQYF	TGTGCCAGCAGTTACCCCCCCGCGAATAGCTCCTACGAGCAGTACTTC
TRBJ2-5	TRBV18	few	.	CASSPGSFQETQYF	TGTGCCAGCTCACCAGGGTCTTTTCAAGAGACCCAGTACTTC
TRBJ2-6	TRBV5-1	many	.	CASSTAQSGANVLTF	TGCGCCAGCAGCACCGCCCAGTCTGGGGCCAACGTCCTGACTTTC
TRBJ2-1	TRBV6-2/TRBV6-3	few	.	CASSFSGSGRSEQFF	TGTGCCAGCAGTTTTTCCGGATCAGGTAGGAGTGAGCAGTTCTTC
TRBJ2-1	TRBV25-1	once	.	CASSERGIPYNEQFF	TGTGCCAGCAGTGAACGGGGTATCCCCTACAATGAGCAGTTCTTC
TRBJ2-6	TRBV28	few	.	CASSPLGQGTSGANVLTF	TGTGCCAGCAGTCCCCTCGGGCAGGGGACTTCTGGGGCCAACGTCCTGACTTTC
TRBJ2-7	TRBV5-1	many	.	CASSLAPSSYEQYF	TGCGCCAGCAGCTTGGCTCCCAGTTCCTACGAGCAGTACTTC
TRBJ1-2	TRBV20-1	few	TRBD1	CSALPYEDRADYGYTF	TGCAGTGCTTTACCGTACGAGGACAGGGCGGACTATGGCTACACCTTC
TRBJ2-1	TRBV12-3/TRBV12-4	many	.	CASRVRVSRDNEQFF	TGTGCCAGCAGGGTGAGGGTATCTCGCGACAATGAGCAGTTCTTC
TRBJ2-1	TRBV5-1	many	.	CASSLASGAYNEQFF	TGCGCCAGCAGCTTGGCCAGCGGAGCCTACAATGAGCAGTTCTTC
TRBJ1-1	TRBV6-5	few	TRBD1	CASTPGTGNTEAFF	TGTGCCAGCACCCCCGGGACAGGGAACACTGAAGCTTTCTTT
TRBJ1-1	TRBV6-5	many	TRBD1	CASSKLPRTGKEAFF	TGTGCCAGCAGTAAACTGCCAAGGACAGGCAAGGAAGCTTTCTTT
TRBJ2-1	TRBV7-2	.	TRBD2	CASSLSGGAGWNEQFF	TGTGCCAGCAGCCTCAGCGGGGGGGCCGGTTGGAATGAGCAGTTCTTC
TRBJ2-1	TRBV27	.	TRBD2	CASSSLGTSGRYNEQFF	TGTGCCAGCAGTTCCCTCGGGACTAGCGGACGATACAATGAGCAGTTCTTC
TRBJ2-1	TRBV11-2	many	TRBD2	CASRRVAGGYEQFF	TGTGCCAGCAGGCGCGTAGCGGGAGGTTATGAGCAGTTCTTC
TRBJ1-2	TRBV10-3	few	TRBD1	CAISESTGGAVRGYTF	TGTGCCATCAGTGAGTCAACAGGGGGCGCGGTGCGGGGCTACACCTTC
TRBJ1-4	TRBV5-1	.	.	CASRAPNEKLFF	TGCGCCAGCAGGGCCCCTAATGAAAAACTGTTTTTT
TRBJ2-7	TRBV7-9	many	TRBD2	CAAGAGDKYEQYF	TGTGCCGCGGGAGCGGGAGATAAGTACGAGCAGTACTTC
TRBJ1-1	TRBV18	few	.	CASSTEGVAEAFF	TGTGCCAGCTCAACGGAGGGTGTGGCTGAAGCTTTCTTT
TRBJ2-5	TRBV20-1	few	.	CSARSDETGRWTETQYF	TGCAGTGCTAGATCCGACGAGACAGGTCGATGGACAGAGACCCAGTACTTC
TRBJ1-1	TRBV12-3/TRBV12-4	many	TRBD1	CASSRQGVNTEAFF	TGTGCCAGCAGTAGACAGGGGGTGAACACTGAAGCTTTCTTT
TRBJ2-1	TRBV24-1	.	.	CATSVAGAHNEQFF	TGTGCCACCAGTGTCGCGGGTGCACACAATGAGCAGTTCTTC
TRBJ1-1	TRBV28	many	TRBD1	CASRSSTGGITEAFF	TGTGCCAGCAGATCCTCTACAGGGGGAATCACTGAAGCTTTCTTT
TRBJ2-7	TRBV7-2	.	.	CASSGGGLSYEQYF	TGTGCCAGCAGCGGCGGTGGACTCTCCTACGAGCAGTACTTC
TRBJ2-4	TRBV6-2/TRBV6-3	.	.	CASSGGIGNIQYF	TGTGCCAGCAGTGGGGGGATTGGAAACATTCAGTACTTC
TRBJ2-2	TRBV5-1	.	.	CASSEQKNTGELFF	TGCGCCAGCAGCGAACAGAAGAACACCGGGGAGCTGTTTTTT
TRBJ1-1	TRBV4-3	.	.	CASSPNSWGEENTEAFF	TGCGCCAGCAGCCCTAACTCTTGGGGGGAGGAAAACACTGAAGCTTTCTTT
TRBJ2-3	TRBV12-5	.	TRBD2	CASGSGRAGETDTQYF	TGTGCTAGTGGTTCCGGCCGCGCGGGAGAAACAGATACGCAGTATTTT
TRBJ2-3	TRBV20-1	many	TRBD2	CSARGAGKSGRGPDTQYF	TGCAGTGCTAGAGGGGCAGGGAAGAGCGGGAGAGGACCTGATACGCAGTATTTT